Listed below are T cell receptor beta chains from one sample, sequenced in a study of metastatic and nonmetastatic thyroid tumors. TCRdb re-analyzed the PCR reads through MiXCR. The table includes tens of thousands of clones, 20% to 30% detected once. Material: blood. Receptors were obtained from a female donor with papillary thyroid cancer or a benign thyroid nodule (not recorded which). Some clones in this sample may be carry-over from other donors' samples. Both conserved end residues are part of each CDR3. The D gene is left open where the match is weak. Clone size is not always given. Where it is, it says once, few, many or a class for expanded clones.

D: TRBD1; length: 15; V: TRBV18; J: TRBJ1-2; size: many; DNA: TGTGCCAGCTCTTTGACAGGGGGCTCTTACTATGGCTACACCTTC; CDR3: CASSLTGGSYYGYTF
D: -; length: 13; V: TRBV28; J: TRBJ1-1; size: -; DNA: TGTGCGAACAGCCTCAGGGCGAACACTGAAGCTTTCTTT; CDR3: CANSLRANTEAFF
D: TRBD2; length: 15; V: TRBV20-1; J: TRBJ2-5; size: -; DNA: TGCAGTGCTGAAGCCGGAGGACTAGCGGAAGAGACCAAGTACTTC; CDR3: CSAEAGGLAEETKYF
D: -; length: 16; V: TRBV20-1; J: TRBJ2-3; size: many; DNA: TGCAGTGCTGCTCAATCTACAGGGTATAGGACAGATACGCAGTATTTT; CDR3: CSAAQSTGYRTDTQYF
D: -; length: 14; V: TRBV19; J: TRBJ2-1; size: many; DNA: TGTGCCAGTAGTATAGTCGATAGTGGCGATGAGCAGTTCTTC; CDR3: CASSIVDSGDEQFF
D: TRBD1; length: 12; V: TRBV6-1; J: TRBJ2-7; size: few; DNA: TGTGCCGGGGGACAGGGCGGATACGAGCAGTACTTC; CDR3: CAGGQGGYEQYF
D: TRBD2; length: 15; V: TRBV2; J: TRBJ2-2; size: many; DNA: TGTGCCAGCAGTGAATTGGCGGGAGCCCCCGGGGAGCTGTTTTTT; CDR3: CASSELAGAPGELFF
D: -; length: 16; V: TRBV4-2; J: TRBJ2-1; size: many; DNA: TGTGCCAGCAGCCAAACTCAGGGTAGCCCCTACAATGAGCAGTTCTTC; CDR3: CASSQTQGSPYNEQFF
D: -; length: 14; V: TRBV2; J: TRBJ1-5; size: few; DNA: TGTGCCAGCAGTGGGCAGGAGGTTAATCAGCCCCAGCATTTT; CDR3: CASSGQEVNQPQHF
D: -; length: 15; V: TRBV10-2; J: TRBJ2-7; size: few; DNA: TGCGCCAGCAGTGAGGTCGATAAGTGGACCTACGAGCAGTACTTC; CDR3: CASSEVDKWTYEQYF
D: -; length: 11; V: TRBV28; J: TRBJ2-5; size: many; DNA: TGTGCCAGCACCAAGAAGGGGACCCAGTACTTC; CDR3: CASTKKGTQYF
D: -; length: 13; V: TRBV30; J: TRBJ1-1; size: many; DNA: TGTGCCTGGAGTTTCGGGGAGCGGACTGAAGCTTTCTTT; CDR3: CAWSFGERTEAFF
D: -; length: 16; V: TRBV27; J: TRBJ2-4; size: many; DNA: TGTGCCAGCAGTCCTAGGACAGATCTAGCCAAAAACATTCAGTACTTC; CDR3: CASSPRTDLAKNIQYF
D: TRBD1; length: 18; V: TRBV10-1; J: TRBJ1-3; size: -; DNA: TGCGCCAGCAGTGAGTATCCGCAGGGACAGGTTTCTGGAAACACCATATATTTT; CDR3: CASSEYPQGQVSGNTIYF
D: -; length: 13; V: TRBV7-2; J: TRBJ1-6; size: -; DNA: TGTGCCAGCAGCTTAGTCACTGGATCACCCCTCCACTTT; CDR3: CASSLVTGSPLHF
D: TRBD2; length: 15; V: TRBV4-1; J: TRBJ2-7; size: -; DNA: TGCGCCAGCAGCCAAGTACCGGGAGGGAGTTACGAGCAGTACTTC; CDR3: CASSQVPGGSYEQYF
D: -; length: 16; V: TRBV6-6; J: TRBJ1-2; size: few; DNA: TGCGCCAGCAGTTACGATTCACGGGCCCCGACGTATGGCTACACCTTC; CDR3: CASSYDSRAPTYGYTF
D: -; length: 14; V: TRBV20-1; J: TRBJ2-7; size: -; DNA: TGCAGTGCTAGAGATCCGGGGCTAGCCCACGAGCAGTACTTC; CDR3: CSARDPGLAHEQYF
D: -; length: 11; V: TRBV6-2/TRBV6-3; J: TRBJ2-7; size: -; DNA: TGTGCCAGCAGCGACACCTACGAGCAGTACTTC; CDR3: CASSDTYEQYF
D: -; length: 13; V: TRBV6-1; J: TRBJ1-4; size: -; DNA: TGTGCCAGCAGCCAGGGAGGGAGCGAAAAACTGTTTTTT; CDR3: CASSQGGSEKLFF
D: -; length: 14; V: TRBV19; J: TRBJ2-7; size: few; DNA: TGTGCCAGTAGTATCGGTCAGGGCTCCTACGAGCAGTACTTC; CDR3: CASSIGQGSYEQYF
D: -; length: 14; V: TRBV6-1; J: TRBJ2-7; size: -; DNA: TGTGCCAGCAGGGGGCTGCACAGCTCCTACGCGCAGTACTTC; CDR3: CASRGLHSSYAQYF
D: -; length: 11; V: TRBV20-1; J: TRBJ1-1; size: -; DNA: TGCAGTGCTAGAGTGAACACTGAAGCTTTCTTT; CDR3: CSARVNTEAFF
D: TRBD2; length: 17; V: TRBV12-3/TRBV12-4; J: TRBJ2-1; size: -; DNA: TGTGCCAGAAGCCCACCGATCGCGGGAGGGCCGTACAATGAGCAGTTCTTC; CDR3: CARSPPIAGGPYNEQFF
D: TRBD1; length: 16; V: TRBV12-3/TRBV12-4; J: TRBJ2-1; size: -; DNA: TGTGCCATCATGGGGACAGGGTTTCTATCTGGGACTGAGCAGTTCTTC; CDR3: CAIMGTGFLSGTEQFF
D: TRBD2; length: 15; V: TRBV2; J: TRBJ2-3; size: -; DNA: TGTGCCAGCAGCGATTGGGGACTAGCGGCAGATACGCAGTACTTT; CDR3: CASSDWGLAADTQYF
D: -; length: 16; V: TRBV28; J: TRBJ2-3; size: -; DNA: TGTGCCAGCAGTTCCCTAAAGGGACTTTGCACATATACGCAGTATTTT; CDR3: CASSSLKGLCTYTQYF
D: TRBD2; length: 15; V: TRBV12-3/TRBV12-4; J: TRBJ2-7; size: many; DNA: TGTGCCAGCACCGGACTAGCGGGAAGGTCCTACGAGCAGTACTTC; CDR3: CASTGLAGRSYEQYF
D: TRBD2; length: 16; V: TRBV20-1; J: TRBJ2-5; size: many; DNA: TGCAGTGCTAGGGTTGTTAGCGGGAAGGGGGGAGAGACCCAGTACTTC; CDR3: CSARVVSGKGGETQYF
D: -; length: 15; V: TRBV14; J: TRBJ1-3; size: many; DNA: TGTGCCAGCAGCCGCCGGGGAGGGACTGGAAACACCATATATTTT; CDR3: CASSRRGGTGNTIYF
D: -; length: 14; V: TRBV30; J: TRBJ1-2; size: -; DNA: TGTGCCTGGAGTGTCGAGAGCGGGCGAGCTGGCTACACCTTC; CDR3: CAWSVESGRAGYTF
D: -; length: 17; V: TRBV24-1; J: TRBJ2-2; size: -; DNA: TGTGCCACCAGTGATCAGACAGGACAGATGAACACAGGGGAGCTGTTTTTT; CDR3: CATSDQTGQMNTGELFF
D: -; length: 13; V: TRBV5-1; J: TRBJ1-2; size: many; DNA: TGCGCCAGCAGCTTGGCCAGGGAGTATGGCTACACCTTC; CDR3: CASSLAREYGYTF
D: TRBD1; length: 14; V: TRBV18; J: TRBJ2-1; size: many; DNA: TGTGCCAGCTCACCGGGACAGGGCTACAATGAGCAGTTCTTC; CDR3: CASSPGQGYNEQFF
D: TRBD2; length: 17; V: TRBV10-2; J: TRBJ2-1; size: few; DNA: TGCGCCAGCAGTTGGACTAGCGGGGGGAGCTCCTACAATGAGCAGTTCTTC; CDR3: CASSWTSGGSSYNEQFF
D: TRBD2; length: 14; V: TRBV20-1; J: TRBJ2-7; size: -; DNA: TGCAGTGCCCCGTGGACTAGCGGGACATACGAGCAGTACTTC; CDR3: CSAPWTSGTYEQYF
D: -; length: 17; V: TRBV4-2; J: TRBJ2-1; size: many; DNA: TGTGCCAGCAGCCAAGGCAGGCAATCAAGCTCCTACAATGAGCAGTTCTTC; CDR3: CASSQGRQSSSYNEQFF
D: TRBD2; length: 15; V: TRBV6-1; J: TRBJ2-3; size: -; DNA: TGTGCCAGCAGCCCCGGACTAGCGAACACAGATACGCAACATTTT; CDR3: CASSPGLANTDTQHF
D: TRBD2; length: 15; V: TRBV27; J: TRBJ2-2; size: many; DNA: TGTGCCACTCTTCGGATGGGAGGGGTTACCGGGGAGCTGTTTTTT; CDR3: CATLRMGGVTGELFF
D: -; length: 14; V: TRBV20-1; J: TRBJ1-1; size: -; DNA: TGCAGTGCTACAACCGGGAAGAAGACCACTGCAGCTTTCTTT; CDR3: CSATTGKKTTAAFF
D: -; length: 12; V: TRBV20-1; J: TRBJ1-6; size: medium-sized; DNA: TGCAGTGCCCGGGGCGGAAATTCACCCCTCCACTTT; CDR3: CSARGGNSPLHF
D: -; length: 15; V: TRBV6-1; J: TRBJ1-5; size: many; DNA: TGTGCCAGCAGTGTGGGTTATGGGGGCGCTCAGCCCCAGCATTTT; CDR3: CASSVGYGGAQPQHF
D: TRBD2; length: 16; V: TRBV20-1; J: TRBJ2-5; size: -; DNA: TGCAGTGCTAGAGGTCGTCAGCGGGAGATGCAAGATACCCAGTACTTC; CDR3: CSARGRQREMQDTQYF
D: TRBD2; length: 15; V: TRBV6-5; J: TRBJ2-7; size: medium-sized; DNA: TGTGCCAGCAGTTACAGGGCTAGCGGACTCTACGAGCAGTACTTC; CDR3: CASSYRASGLYEQYF
D: -; length: 15; V: TRBV20-1; J: TRBJ2-3; size: -; DNA: TGCAGTGCTAGAATTGGGCCCAGGGGGGCAGATACGCAGTATTTT; CDR3: CSARIGPRGADTQYF
D: -; length: 11; V: TRBV6-2/TRBV6-3; J: TRBJ2-7; size: few; DNA: TGTGCCGGAGGGAGGAACAACGAGCAGTACTTC; CDR3: CAGGRNNEQYF
D: TRBD1; length: 13; V: TRBV6-4; J: TRBJ2-1; size: many; DNA: TGTGCCAGCAGTGAAGGGACAGGGAGAAAGCAGTTCTTC; CDR3: CASSEGTGRKQFF
D: -; length: 14; V: TRBV2; J: TRBJ1-1; size: many; DNA: TGTGCCAGCAGTGAAGCGACAGCCGGCTTTGAAGCTTTCTTT; CDR3: CASSEATAGFEAFF
D: -; length: 15; V: TRBV19; J: TRBJ2-7; size: few; DNA: TGTGTCAGTATTATACAGGGAGCGGGCTCCTACGATCAGTACTTC; CDR3: CVSIIQGAGSYDQYF